The 14 T cell receptor beta chains given below trace back to one sample, sequenced in a study of CD8 T cells in Susac syndrome. When the RNA was reverse transcribed, random hexamers were used with an input of roughly 0.5 to 1 ug. TCRdb fed the immunoSEQ multiplex PCR reads into MiXCR, producing one record per CDR3 protein. The sample contains about 190,000 distinct CDR3 sequences, approximately 93% of which appear only once. Sequencing was carried out using CD4+ T cells from PBMCs. The receptors were sampled from a human donor in good health.

CDR3 in amino acids: CASRLAGGLYNEQFF. DNA for the CDR3: TGTGCCAGCAGGCTAGCGGGGGGGCTGTACAATGAGCAGTTCTTC. This chain links TRBV12-3 or TRBV12-4 with TRBJ2-1; 12 bases match TRBD2. The CDR3 contains 15 residues. Trimming took 6 bases from V and 4 from J; bases not matched to a gene: 4.

This chain uses TRBV28 with TRBJ2-5, with D tentatively TRBD1 (5 bases). V lost 5 bases and J lost 5, with 15 bases in between. The CDR3 totals 14 residues. Germline values: CDR1 MDHEN, CDR2 SYDVKM. The CDR3 nucleotides are TGTGCCAGCAGTAGGGGCCTTAGACTGGAGACCCAGTACTTC. Translation: CASSRGLRLETQYF.

The V call is TRBV9, the J call TRBJ2-1; 8 nucleotides align to TRBD1. CDR1 is SGDLS and CDR2 is YYNGEE in the germline V gene. Trimming removed 0 bases from V and 6 bases from J; junction bases left unmatched: 8. CDR3 length: 16 amino acids. The CDR3 DNA reads as TGTGCCAGCAGCGTAGCTGCGGGACAGGTGGGCAATGAGCAGTTCTTC. Translation gives CASSVAAGQVGNEQFF.

This sequence joins TRBV18 and TRBJ2-6; tentatively, D is TRBD2 (6 bases). The CDR3 is 16 amino acids. Trimming took off 0 bases at V and 1 base at J, with 7 bases between the two ends. Germline V lookup: CDR1 KGHSH, CDR2 LQKENI. CDR3 residues: CASSPPGGSGANVLTF. CDR3 DNA: TGTGCCAGCTCACCACCGGGAGGATCTGGGGCCAACGTCCTGACTTTC.

V usage is TRBV28 and J usage is TRBJ2-2, with TRBD2 matching over 7 bases. This CDR3 comprises 15 residues. The V gene's germline CDR1 is MDHEN and CDR2 SYDVKM. With 1 base clipped from V and 4 bases from J, the junction kept 3 bases outside the gene matches. CDR3 loop: CASSLSQRGTGELFF. CDR3 nucleotides: TGTGCCAGCAGTTTATCTCAGCGGGGCACCGGGGAGCTGTTTTTT. The entire variable domain, with the rest obtained from reference TRBV28 and TRBJ2-2, is as follows: DVKVTQSSRYLVKRTGEKVFLECVQDMDHENMFWYRQDPGLGLRLIYFSYDVKMKEKGDIPEGYSVSREKKERFSLILESASTNQTSMYLCASSLSQRGTGELFFGEGSRLTVL.

The chain employs TRBV2 and TRBJ2-1, with 11 bases matching TRBD1. The CDR3 is 14 amino acids. V gave up 4 bases and J gave up 7 bases; unmatched junction bases: 3. The germline V gene has CDR1 SNHLY and CDR2 FYNNEI. The CDR3 region is CASSGTGGGNEQFF. CDR3 bases: TGTGCCAGCAGTGGGACAGGGGGCGGGAATGAGCAGTTCTTC.

A single count supports this clonotype. The chain recombines TRBV11-2 with TRBJ1-2, with D unresolved. The CDR3 is 13 residues long. With 5 bases removed from V and 7 bases from J, the gap between germline ends came to 14 bases. In germline, CDR1 is SGHAT, CDR2 FQNNGV. For the CDR3, the DNA is TGTGCCAGCAGCCCAGATCCGGTTGGTGGCTACACCTTC. Translated: CASSPDPVGGYTF.

The rearrangement uses TRBV7-3 and TRBJ2-6, with D perhaps TRBD2 (5 bases). The CDR3 consists of 16 residues. Germline assignment: CDR1 SGHTA and CDR2 FQGTGA. Between the trimmed V and J ends, which lost 0 bases and 3 bases, there was a span of 9 bases. DNA for the CDR3: TGTGCCAGCAGCTTAACAGAGGGTGTTGGGGCCAACGTCCTGACTTTC. Protein product: CASSLTEGVGANVLTF.

In this sample, this clonotype turned up a few times. The chain recombines TRBV6-5 with TRBJ2-3, with a tentative D call TRBD2 (6 bases). This CDR3 contains 13 residues. The germline gives CDR1 MNHEY, CDR2 SVGAGI. V shed 2 bases and J shed 8 bases, with 11 bases lying between them. The CDR3 DNA follows: TGTGCCAGCAGTTACATCTGGGGAGGTACGCAGTATTTT. Its translation: CASSYIWGGTQYF.

The chain is built from TRBV20-1 and TRBJ2-2, with 8 bases aligning to TRBD1. CDR1 is DFQATT and CDR2 is SNEGSKA in the germline V gene (reference sequence). V lost 1 base and J lost 0; bases outside the gene matches: 1. This CDR3 has 15 residues. The CDR3 DNA reads TGCAGTGCTAGAGGGACAGGGACGAACACCGGGGAGCTGTTTTTT. Translation: CSARGTGTNTGELFF.

The chain joins TRBV25-1 to TRBJ2-3, with a tentative D call TRBD2 (6 bases). This CDR3 spans 14 amino acids. Germline-derived CDR1 and CDR2 are MGHDK and SYGVNS. V lost 4 bases to trimming and J lost 1 base, with 9 bases between them. The CDR3 loop is CASSGRGGTDTQYF. CDR3 coding DNA: TGTGCCAGCAGTGGGAGGGGAGGCACAGATACGCAGTATTTT.

Only one count was recorded for this clonotype. The V call is TRBV7-9, the J call TRBJ1-6, with TRBD1 matching 7 bases. The germline gives CDR1 SEHNR, CDR2 FQNEAQ (reference sequence). This CDR3 is built from 17 residues. Trimming removed 2 bases from V and 6 bases from J; junction bases left unmatched: 10. The CDR3 region is CASSLIPRGQTNSPLHF. In nucleotides, the CDR3 is TGTGCCAGCAGCTTAATCCCTCGGGGACAGACTAATTCACCCCTCCACTTT.

V is TRBV29-1 and J is TRBJ1-5; D might be TRBD1 (5 bases). With 3 bases removed from V and 7 bases from J, the gap between germline ends came to 13 bases. CDR3 length: 13 amino acids. The V gene's germline CDR1 is SQVTM and CDR2 ANQGSEA. The CDR3 nucleotides are TGCAGCGTTGAGTGGGGCGCGGGGCAGCCCCAGCATTTT. This encodes CSVEWGAGQPQHF.

The V and J genes are TRBV6-2 or TRBV6-3 and TRBJ1-1, with D possibly being TRBD1 (6 bases). V was pared by 6 bases and J by 3 bases, with 11 bases between. Germline V gene lookup returns CDR1 MNHEY and CDR2 SVGEGT. The CDR3 runs 13 residues. The CDR3 DNA sequence: TGTGCCAGCAGGGAGGACAGAGACACTGAAGCTTTCTTT. It is translated as CASREDRDTEAFF.